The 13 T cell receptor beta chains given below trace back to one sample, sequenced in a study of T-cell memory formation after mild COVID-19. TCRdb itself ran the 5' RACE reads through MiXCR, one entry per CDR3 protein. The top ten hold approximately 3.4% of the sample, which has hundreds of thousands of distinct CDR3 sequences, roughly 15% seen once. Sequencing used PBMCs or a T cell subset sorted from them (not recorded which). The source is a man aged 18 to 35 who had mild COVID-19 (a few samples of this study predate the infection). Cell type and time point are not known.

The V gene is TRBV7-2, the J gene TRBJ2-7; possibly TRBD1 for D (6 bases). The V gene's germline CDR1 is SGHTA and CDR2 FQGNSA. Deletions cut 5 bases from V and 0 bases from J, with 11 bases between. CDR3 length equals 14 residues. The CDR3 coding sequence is TGTGCCAGCAGCACAGACAGGACCTCCTACGAGCAGTACTTC. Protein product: CASSTDRTSYEQYF.

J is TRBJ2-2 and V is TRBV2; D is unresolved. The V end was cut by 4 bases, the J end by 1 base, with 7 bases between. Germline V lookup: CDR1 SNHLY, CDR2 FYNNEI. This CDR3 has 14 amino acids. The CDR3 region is CASSASVNTGELFF. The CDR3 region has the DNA TGTGCCAGCAGTGCTTCGGTGAACACCGGGGAGCTGTTTTTT.

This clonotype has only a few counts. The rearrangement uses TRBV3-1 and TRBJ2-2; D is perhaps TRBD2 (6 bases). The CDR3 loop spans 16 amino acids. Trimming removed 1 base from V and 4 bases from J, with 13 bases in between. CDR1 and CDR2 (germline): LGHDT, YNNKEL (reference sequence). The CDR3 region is CASSQASRGSTGELFF. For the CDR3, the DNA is TGTGCCAGCAGCCAAGCCTCCCGGGGGAGCACCGGGGAGCTGTTTTTT.

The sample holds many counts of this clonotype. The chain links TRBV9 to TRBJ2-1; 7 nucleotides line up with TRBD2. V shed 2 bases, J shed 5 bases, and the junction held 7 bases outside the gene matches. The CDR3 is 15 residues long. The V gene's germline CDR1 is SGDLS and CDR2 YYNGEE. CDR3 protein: CASSVTAGPNNEQFF. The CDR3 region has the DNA TGTGCCAGCAGCGTGACAGCGGGGCCAAACAATGAGCAGTTCTTC.

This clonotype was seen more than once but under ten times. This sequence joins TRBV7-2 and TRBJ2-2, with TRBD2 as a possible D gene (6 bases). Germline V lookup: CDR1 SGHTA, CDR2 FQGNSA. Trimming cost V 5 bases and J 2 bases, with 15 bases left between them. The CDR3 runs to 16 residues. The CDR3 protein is CASSPRLAVNTGELFF. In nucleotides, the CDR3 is TGTGCCAGCAGCCCTCGGTTAGCGGTTAACACCGGGGAGCTGTTTTTT.

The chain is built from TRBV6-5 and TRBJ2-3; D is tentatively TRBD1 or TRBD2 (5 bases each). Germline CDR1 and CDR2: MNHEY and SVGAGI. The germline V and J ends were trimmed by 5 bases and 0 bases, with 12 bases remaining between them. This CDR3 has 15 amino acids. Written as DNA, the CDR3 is TGTGCCAGCAGTAAATCTCGGGACAGCACAGATACGCAGTATTTT. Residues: CASSKSRDSTDTQYF.

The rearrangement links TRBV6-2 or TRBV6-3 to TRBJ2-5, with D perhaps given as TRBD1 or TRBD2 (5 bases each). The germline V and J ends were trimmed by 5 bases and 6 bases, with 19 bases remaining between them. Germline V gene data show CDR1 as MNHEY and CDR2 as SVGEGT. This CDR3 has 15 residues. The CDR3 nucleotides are TGTGCCAGCAGTACAGTCCGACGAGGGGCCCAGACCCAGTACTTC. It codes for CASSTVRRGAQTQYF.

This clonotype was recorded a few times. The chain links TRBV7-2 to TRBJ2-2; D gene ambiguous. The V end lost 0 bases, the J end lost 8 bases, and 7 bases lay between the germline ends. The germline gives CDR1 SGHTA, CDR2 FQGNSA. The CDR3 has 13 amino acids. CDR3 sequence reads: CASSLAARGELFF. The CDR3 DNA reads TGTGCCAGCAGCTTAGCGGCGAGAGGGGAGCTGTTTTTT.

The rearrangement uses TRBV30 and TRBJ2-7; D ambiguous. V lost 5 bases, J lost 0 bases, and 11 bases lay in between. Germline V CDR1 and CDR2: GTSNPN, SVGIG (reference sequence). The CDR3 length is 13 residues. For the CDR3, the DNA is TGTGCCTGGCGCCAGCTAAGCTCCTACGAGCAGTACTTC. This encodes CAWRQLSSYEQYF.

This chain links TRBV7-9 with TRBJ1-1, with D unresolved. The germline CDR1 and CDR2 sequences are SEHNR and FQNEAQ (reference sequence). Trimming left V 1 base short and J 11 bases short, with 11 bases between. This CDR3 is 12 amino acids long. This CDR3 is CASSLGGLRAFF. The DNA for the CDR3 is TGTGCCAGCAGCTTAGGGGGTCTTCGGGCTTTCTTT.

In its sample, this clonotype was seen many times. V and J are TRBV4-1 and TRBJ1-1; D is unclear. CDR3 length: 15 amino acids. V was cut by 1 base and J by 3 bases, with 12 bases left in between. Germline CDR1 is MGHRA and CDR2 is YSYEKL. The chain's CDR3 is CASSQVGGSYTEAFF. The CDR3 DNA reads TGCGCCAGCAGCCAAGTGGGAGGGTCTTACACTGAAGCTTTCTTT.

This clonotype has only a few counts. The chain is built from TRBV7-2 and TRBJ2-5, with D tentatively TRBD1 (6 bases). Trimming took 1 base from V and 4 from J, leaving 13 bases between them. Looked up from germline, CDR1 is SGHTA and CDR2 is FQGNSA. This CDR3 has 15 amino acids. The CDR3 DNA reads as TGTGCCAGCAGCTTAGTTGGGGGCGCGGTAGAGACCCAGTACTTC. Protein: CASSLVGGAVETQYF. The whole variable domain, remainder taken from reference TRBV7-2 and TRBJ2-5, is GAGVSQSPSNKVTEKGKDVELRCDPISGHTALYWYRQSLGQGLEFLIYFQGNSAPDKSGLPSDRFSAERTGGSVSTLTIQRTQQEDSAVYLCASSLVGGAVETQYFGPGTRLLVL.

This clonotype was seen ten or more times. The CDR3 reads CASGQGSYEQYF. In nucleotides, the CDR3 is TGTGCCAGCGGACAGGGCTCCTACGAGCAGTACTTC. The chain combines TRBV6-2 or TRBV6-3 with TRBJ2-7; 8 bases are shared with TRBD1. V was clipped by 8 bases and J by 0 bases; unmatched bases: 0. Germline CDR1 reads MNHEY; CDR2 reads SVGEGT. CDR3 length: 12 amino acids.